This T cell receptor beta chain emerged from a study of blood T cell repertoires in COVID-19. About the study: Acute and convalescent COVID-19 samples came from the United States, Italy and Spain. T cells, B-cell-depleted T cells, or PBMCs supplied cDNA or gDNA.

The CDR3 consists of 12 residues. V was trimmed by 5 bases and J by 6 bases, leaving 14 bases between them. The germline V gene has CDR1 GTSNPN and CDR2 SVGIG (reference sequence). In the authors' workflow: Estimated nucleated cell counts came from reference gene primer amplification. Profiling relied on immunoSEQ multiplex PCR, and the TCRdb table lists in-frame clones only, not all of them. V, J and clone size reflect that table, while D and trimming were determined from the DNA. The sample carries roughly 150,000 clones, around 85% recorded once. This chain links TRBV30 with TRBJ2-7; a weak D match, TRBD2 (5 bases). This TCR came from a human donor in a cohort sampled during active COVID-19. The material sequenced was peripheral blood. The CDR3 nucleotides read TGTGCCTGGGCTGAGGGAGCTGGCGAGCAGTACTTC. Protein product: CAWAEGAGEQYF. The full variable domain, in which reference TRBV30 and TRBJ2-7 provide the parts outside the CDR3, is SQTIHQWPATLVQPVGSPLSLECTVEGTSNPNLYWYRQAAGRGLQLLFYSVGIGQISSEVPQNLSASRPQDRQFILSSKKLLLSDSGFYLCAWAEGAGEQYFGPGTRLTVT.